This T cell receptor (beta chain) was identified during a study of PD-1 blockade in classical Hodgkin lymphoma. Study findings and constraints: Reported findings placed baseline TCR diversity lower in newly diagnosed patients (compared with healthy donors). Sources of repertoire differences remain undefined, possibly disease activity or prior therapy.

The assay was immunoSEQ multiplex PCR, and TCRdb's table has in-frame clones only and misses some. The table records 30,000 to 35,000 clones, approximately 90% of them present only once. To note about this clone: The antigen is not known.

Each and every patient relapsed after autologous stem cell transplantation, and patients got differing brentuximab vedotin exposure. Negative magnetic selection isolated CD4+ T cells from thawed PBMCs. The sample in question was CD4+ T cells from blood, obtained at baseline. The clonotype originates from a human donor with classical Hodgkin lymphoma.

The CDR3 loop reads CAIRGTTQETQYF. CDR3 nucleotides: TGTGCCATCAGGGGGACGACTCAAGAGACCCAGTACTTC. The chain uses TRBV10-3 and TRBJ2-5; perhaps D is TRBD1 or TRBD2 (5 bases each). The CDR3 sequence is 13 residues long. Germline lookup yields CDR1 ENHRY and CDR2 SYGVKD. V lost 6 bases, J lost 2 bases, and 10 bases lay in between.